Only a few counts were recorded for the clone carrying this T cell receptor (beta chain). Antigen unknown. This entry belongs to a study of CD4 T cells in relation to SARS-CoV-2 and coronaviruses. Study-wide context: After 10 days of antigen culture, PBMC TCR beta CDR3s were sequenced.

The data were produced by immunoSEQ multiplex PCR, yet TCRdb's version contains in-frame clones alone and is incomplete. The sample holds some 30,000 clones, more than 65% seen once. About 10^5 naive or memory CD4+ cells were cultured with CEF peptides for about nine days. Germline-derived CDR1 and CDR2 are LGHDT and YNNKEL (reference sequence). V was pared by 0 bases and J by 4 bases, with 10 bases between. This CDR3 has 16 amino acids. The genes are TRBV3-1 (or the pseudogene TRBV3-2) and TRBJ1-6, with D uncertain. Specimen: memory CD4+ T cells from PBMCs, cultured in vitro. The receptor comes from an adult with COVID-19. The CDR3 nucleotides read TGTGCCAGCAGCCAAGACTATAGGAGGTATAATTCACCCCTCCACTTT. Translating gives CASSQDYRRYNSPLHF.